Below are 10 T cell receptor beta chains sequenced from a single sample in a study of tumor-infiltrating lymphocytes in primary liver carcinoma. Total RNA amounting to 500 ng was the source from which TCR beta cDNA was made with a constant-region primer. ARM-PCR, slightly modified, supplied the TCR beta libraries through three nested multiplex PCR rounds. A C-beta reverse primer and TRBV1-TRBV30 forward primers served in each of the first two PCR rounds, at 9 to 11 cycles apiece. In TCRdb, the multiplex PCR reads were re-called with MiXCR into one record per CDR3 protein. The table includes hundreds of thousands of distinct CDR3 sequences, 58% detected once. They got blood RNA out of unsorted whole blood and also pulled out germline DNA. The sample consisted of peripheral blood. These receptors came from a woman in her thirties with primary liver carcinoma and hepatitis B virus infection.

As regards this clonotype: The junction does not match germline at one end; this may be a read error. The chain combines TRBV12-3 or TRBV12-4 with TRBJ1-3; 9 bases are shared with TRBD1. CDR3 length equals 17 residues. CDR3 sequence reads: CASSQDRGRRSGSTIYF. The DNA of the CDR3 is TGTGCCAGCAGTCAGGACAGGGGACGCCGCTCTGGAAGCACCATATATTTT.

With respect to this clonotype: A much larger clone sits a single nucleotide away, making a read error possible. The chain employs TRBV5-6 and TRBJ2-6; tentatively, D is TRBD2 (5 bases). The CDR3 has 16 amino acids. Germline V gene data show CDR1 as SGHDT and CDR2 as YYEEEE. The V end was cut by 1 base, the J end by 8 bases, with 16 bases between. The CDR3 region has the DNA TGTGCCAGCAGCTTGTATATAGCGACGGGGACCAACGTCCTGACTTTC. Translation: CASSLYIATGTNVLTF.

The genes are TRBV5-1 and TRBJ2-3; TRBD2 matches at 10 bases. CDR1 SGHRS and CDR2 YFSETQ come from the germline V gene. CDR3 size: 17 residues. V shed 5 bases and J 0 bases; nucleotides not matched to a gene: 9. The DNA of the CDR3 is TGCGCCAGCAGGTTTCTAGCGGGAGCCCCAAGCACAGATACGCAGTATTTT. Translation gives CASRFLAGAPSTDTQYF.

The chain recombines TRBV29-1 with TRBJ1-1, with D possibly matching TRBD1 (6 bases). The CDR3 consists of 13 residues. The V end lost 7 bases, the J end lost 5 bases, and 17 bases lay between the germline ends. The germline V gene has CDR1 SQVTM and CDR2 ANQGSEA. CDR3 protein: CSAYREVGTEAFF. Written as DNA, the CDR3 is TGCAGCGCATACAGGGAGGTGGGAACTGAAGCTTTCTTT.

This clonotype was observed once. The CDR3 DNA follows: TGTGCCAGCAGCATCACTAGCGGAAGCGCAGGTACGCAGTATTTT. It is translated as CASSITSGSAGTQYF. The chain combines TRBV11-2 with TRBJ2-3; TRBD2 aligns across 8 bases. Germline V CDR1 and CDR2: SGHAT, FQNNGV. V shed 5 bases, J shed 8 bases, and the junction held 12 bases outside the gene matches. This CDR3 has 15 amino acids.

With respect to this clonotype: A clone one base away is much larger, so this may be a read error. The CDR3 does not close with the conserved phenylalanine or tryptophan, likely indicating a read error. CDR3 sequence: CASSQDGGGYTEAFI. In DNA, the CDR3 is TGCGCCAGCAGCCAAGACGGGGGCGGATACACTGAAGCTTTCATT. This rearrangement joins TRBV4-3 to TRBJ1-1; TRBD1 is a possible D gene (6 bases). Germline CDR1 reads LGHNA; CDR2 reads YSLEER. V lost 0 bases, J lost 3 bases, and 11 bases lay in between. The length of the CDR3 is 15 residues.

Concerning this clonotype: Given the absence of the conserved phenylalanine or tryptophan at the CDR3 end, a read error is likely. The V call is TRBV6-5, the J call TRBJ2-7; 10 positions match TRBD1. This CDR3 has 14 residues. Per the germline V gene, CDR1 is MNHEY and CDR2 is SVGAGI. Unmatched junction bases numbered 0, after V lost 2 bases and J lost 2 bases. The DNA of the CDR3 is TGTGCCAGCAGTTACGGGACAGGGGCCTACGAGCAGTACTAC. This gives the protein CASSYGTGAYEQYY.

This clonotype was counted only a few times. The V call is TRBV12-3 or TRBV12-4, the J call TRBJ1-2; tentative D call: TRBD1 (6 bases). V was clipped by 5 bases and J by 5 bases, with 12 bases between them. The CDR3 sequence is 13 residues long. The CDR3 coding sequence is TGTGCCAGCAGTCCAACAGGGCGGTATGGCTACACCTTC. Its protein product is CASSPTGRYGYTF.

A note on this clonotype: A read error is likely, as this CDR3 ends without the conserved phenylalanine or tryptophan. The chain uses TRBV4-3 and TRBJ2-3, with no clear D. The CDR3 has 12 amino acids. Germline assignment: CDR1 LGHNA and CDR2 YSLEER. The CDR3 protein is CASSQDRNTQYY. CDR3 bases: TGTGCCAGCAGCCAAGATCGGAATACGCAGTATTAT.

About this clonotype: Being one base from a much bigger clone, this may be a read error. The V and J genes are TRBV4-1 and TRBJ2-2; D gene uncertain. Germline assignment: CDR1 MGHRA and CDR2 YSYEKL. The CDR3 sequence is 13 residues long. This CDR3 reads CVSRSSLAGELFF. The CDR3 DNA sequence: TGCGTCAGCAGGAGCTCTTTGGCCGGGGAGCTGTTTTTT.